A single sample gave rise to the 29 T cell receptor beta chains below, sequenced in a study of identical twins. TCRdb fed the 5' RACE reads into MiXCR, producing one record per CDR3 protein. Here the sample spans more than 350,000 distinct CDR3 sequences, 9% to 10% being singletons. Input material: naive T cells sorted from blood. These receptors all come from a woman in her 50s in good health.

This clonotype came up many times. The CDR3 DNA sequence: TGTGCCAGCAGCTTAGATGGCCTCCCCACAGATACGCAGTATTTT. It specifies CASSLDGLPTDTQYF. The rearrangement joins TRBV11-2 to TRBJ2-3; D is unresolved. Looked up from germline, CDR1 is SGHAT and CDR2 is FQNNGV. V lost 0 bases to trimming and J lost 2 bases, with 9 bases between them. The length of the CDR3 is 15 residues.

This clonotype was observed at least ten times. The chain recombines TRBV7-2 with TRBJ2-1, with D unclear. The CDR3 has 15 amino acids. The germline V and J ends were trimmed by 6 bases and 7 bases, with 19 bases remaining between them. The germline CDR1 and CDR2 sequences are SGHTA and FQGNSA. The CDR3 region has the DNA TGTGCCAGCAGTATAGGAGCCCCAGGTGTAAATGAGCAGTTCTTC. This gives the protein CASSIGAPGVNEQFF.

This clonotype was counted ten times or more. The chain is built from TRBV12-3 or TRBV12-4 and TRBJ2-6, with D unresolved. Deletions cut 7 bases from V and 0 bases from J, with 19 bases between. This CDR3 spans 18 amino acids. The CDR3 here is CASTPDGPPSSGANVLTF. Written as DNA, the CDR3 is TGTGCCAGCACCCCAGATGGGCCGCCTTCCTCTGGGGCCAACGTCCTGACTTTC.

DNA of the CDR3: TGCGCCAGCAGCCCCGCGGCAGGACAAAACATTCAGTACTTC. It translates to CASSPAAGQNIQYF. The rearrangement links TRBV5-1 to TRBJ2-4; no clear D gene. The CDR3 length is 14 residues. V was clipped by 4 bases and J by 5 bases, with 13 bases between them. CDR1 and CDR2 (germline): SGHRS, YFSETQ.

This clonotype was seen repeatedly, ten times or more. The gene calls are TRBV24-1 and TRBJ1-5, with TRBD1 identical over 7 bases. J gave up 1 base and V 9 bases, and 5 bases lay outside the gene matches. Per germline, CDR1 KGHDR and CDR2 SFDVKD. This CDR3 region has 14 residues. The CDR3 DNA reads TGTGCCACCGGGGGGGGACAGAGCAATCAGCCCCAGCATTTT. Translation gives CATGGGQSNQPQHF.

CDR3 bases: TGCAGTGCCTTCCGGGAGGAAGTAACCGATCAGCCCCAGCATTTT. The encoded protein is CSAFREEVTDQPQHF. The gene calls are TRBV20-1 and TRBJ1-5; D is undetermined. Germline V lookup: CDR1 DFQATT, CDR2 SNEGSKA (reference sequence). This CDR3 comprises 15 residues. V lost 6 bases to trimming and J lost 5 bases, with 20 bases between them.

There are many counts of this clonotype. The chain carries TRBV20-1 and TRBJ2-4; D possibly corresponds to TRBD2 (5 bases). The CDR3 is 16 residues long. Germline CDR1 DFQATT, CDR2 SNEGSKA (reference sequence). V lost 1 base, J lost 8 bases, and 21 bases lay in between. This CDR3 is CSARVRPGLNTDIQYF. In DNA, the CDR3 is TGCAGTGCTAGAGTTCGGCCTGGACTTAATACGGACATTCAGTACTTC.

The V call is TRBV2, the J call TRBJ2-1; TRBD2 aligns across 13 bases. The CDR3 is made up of 19 amino acids. The V and J ends lost 10 bases and 7 bases, in that order; junction bases with no gene match: 22. Germline CDR1 SNHLY, CDR2 FYNNEI. CDR3 bases: TGTGCCATGGGGGGGAGGACAGACGGACTAGCGGGAGTTCAGAATGAGCAGTTCTTC. The encoded protein is CAMGGRTDGLAGVQNEQFF.

This clonotype came up a few times. The chain joins TRBV5-1 to TRBJ2-5; no reliable D call. The germline V gene has CDR1 SGHRS and CDR2 YFSETQ. V was trimmed by 0 bases and J by 1 base, leaving 7 bases between them. The CDR3 has 14 amino acids. The CDR3 region has the DNA TGCGCCAGCAGCTTGGTAACAGTCCAAGAGACCCAGTACTTC. It translates to CASSLVTVQETQYF.

CDR3: CASSAAGGMYEQYF. DNA of the CDR3: TGTGCCAGCAGCGCAGCGGGAGGAATGTACGAGCAGTACTTC. J is TRBJ2-7 and V is TRBV4-2, with 9 bases that match TRBD2. The CDR3 is 14 amino acids. Trimming took 5 bases from V and 4 from J; bases not matched to a gene: 6. Germline lookup yields CDR1 LGHNA and CDR2 YNFKEQ.

This clonotype was seen ten or more times. V gene TRBV12-3 or TRBV12-4 combines with J gene TRBJ2-1; D unresolved. The V end lost 3 bases, the J end lost 1 base, and 7 bases lay between the germline ends. This CDR3 contains 14 residues. Written as DNA, the CDR3 is TGTGCCAGCAGTTTGACGGTTTCCTACAATGAGCAGTTCTTC. As protein: CASSLTVSYNEQFF.

This clonotype appeared many times. The chain recombines TRBV24-1 with TRBJ2-1, with no clear D. Trimming stripped 1 base from V and 3 bases from J, with 0 bases between. Germline V gives CDR1 KGHDR, CDR2 SFDVKD. The CDR3 has 12 amino acids. This CDR3 reads CATSDFYNEQFF. The DNA of the CDR3 is TGTGCCACCAGTGATTTCTACAATGAGCAGTTCTTC.

The chain is built from TRBV9 and TRBJ2-2; TRBD2 agrees at 8 bases. V lost 4 bases to trimming and J lost 6 bases; unmatched junction nucleotides: 5. This CDR3 region has 14 residues. Germline-derived CDR1 and CDR2 are SGDLS and YYNGEE. In DNA form, the CDR3 reads TGTGCCAGCAGCCCGGAACTAGCGGCCGGGGAGCTGTTTTTT. It specifies CASSPELAAGELFF.

The genes are TRBV6-1 and TRBJ2-7; D is uncertain. The CDR3 length is 14 residues. V was cut by 0 bases and J by 3 bases, with 9 bases left in between. Germline-derived CDR1 and CDR2 are MNHNS and SASEGT. DNA for the CDR3: TGTGCCAGCAGTGAAGCCTGGGCGGACTACGAGCAGTACGTC. This gives the protein CASSEAWADYEQYV.

The chain combines TRBV12-3 or TRBV12-4 with TRBJ2-1, with unresolved D. This CDR3 contains 17 residues. Deletions cut 5 bases from V and 2 bases from J, with 19 bases between. The DNA of the CDR3 is TGTGCCAGCAGTCGCCTTTATAGTCCAGGAGCCTACAATGAGCAGTTCTTC. Amino acids: CASSRLYSPGAYNEQFF.

The chain recombines TRBV6-6 with TRBJ1-4; TRBD1 might be the D (6 bases). The CDR3 length is 15 residues. CDR1 is MNHNY and CDR2 is SVGAGI in the germline V gene (reference sequence). V lost 0 bases and J 10 bases, leaving 15 bases between the germline ends. In DNA form, the CDR3 reads TGTGCCAGCAGTTACTCAGGGGGGAAGGGCGGAAAACTGTTTTTT. It is translated as CASSYSGGKGGKLFF.

This clonotype was seen many times. The chain has TRBV11-2 and TRBJ1-1; D is unresolved. V dropped 5 bases and J dropped 4 bases, with 14 bases sitting between them. The CDR3 spans 14 residues. CDR1 is SGHAT, CDR2 FQNNGV, per germline. The CDR3 nucleotides read TGTGCCAGCAGCCCTGCCCAGTTAGGCACTGAAGCTTTCTTT. It specifies CASSPAQLGTEAFF.

This clonotype was observed many times. This CDR3 reads CAISAQGLAGVKDTQYF. The CDR3, as DNA: TGTGCCATCAGTGCACAGGGACTAGCGGGAGTTAAAGATACGCAGTATTTT. This sequence joins TRBV10-3 and TRBJ2-3; TRBD2 agrees at 14 bases. CDR3 length: 17 residues. With 4 bases clipped from V and 5 bases from J, the junction kept 8 bases outside the gene matches. The germline V gene has CDR1 ENHRY and CDR2 SYGVKD.

This clonotype was recorded at least ten times. In DNA, the CDR3 is TGCAGCCCTAAGGGTCTGGGGGACCATAGCAATCAGCCCCAGCATTTT. Its protein is CSPKGLGDHSNQPQHF. V usage is TRBV29-1 and J usage is TRBJ1-5; D is perhaps TRBD1 (5 bases). CDR1 SQVTM and CDR2 ANQGSEA come from the germline V gene. V was cut by 8 bases and J by 0 bases, with 20 bases left in between. This CDR3 is 16 amino acids long.

The chain is built from TRBV10-3 and TRBJ2-1; D is undetermined. Germline V CDR1 and CDR2: ENHRY, SYGVKD. The CDR3 sequence is 12 residues long. The V end lost 6 bases, the J end lost 7 bases, and 10 bases lay between the germline ends. The CDR3 nucleotides are TGTGCCATCAGCCTTGATTCTAATGAGCAGTTCTTC. Translation gives CAISLDSNEQFF.

V is TRBV29-1 and J is TRBJ1-1; 8 bases align to TRBD1. The CDR3 has 13 amino acids. Germline V gene sequence: CDR1 SQVTM, CDR2 ANQGSEA. V was pared by 6 bases and J by 3 bases, with 6 bases of the junction left unmatched. The CDR3 is CSVSRGLYTEAFF. The CDR3 DNA reads as TGCAGCGTCTCCAGGGGGCTCTACACTGAAGCTTTCTTT.

This clonotype was recorded a few times. CDR3 DNA: TGTGCCAGCAGCCCACAGGGTTTCTCCTACGAGCAGTACTTC. This codes for CASSPQGFSYEQYF. The J gene is TRBJ2-7, the V gene TRBV7-9; D possibly corresponds to TRBD1 (6 bases). The V end was cut by 5 bases, the J end by 0 bases, with 11 bases between. CDR3 length: 14 amino acids. The V gene's germline CDR1 is SEHNR and CDR2 FQNEAQ (reference sequence).

This clonotype was detected only a few times. This chain links TRBV12-3 or TRBV12-4 with TRBJ2-3; D is uncertain. The CDR3 spans 14 residues. The germline V and J ends were trimmed by 7 bases and 2 bases, with 13 bases remaining between them. The chain's CDR3 is CASNPDSPTDTQYF. CDR3 DNA sequence: TGTGCCAGCAACCCTGATTCCCCCACAGATACGCAGTATTTT.

Many counts were recorded for this clonotype. This sequence joins TRBV10-3 and TRBJ2-7; the D gene is possibly TRBD2 (6 bases). The ends were cut back, 6 bases at V and 7 bases at J, with 10 bases in the middle. CDR1 and CDR2 from the germline V gene are ENHRY and SYGVKD. The CDR3 is made up of 11 amino acids. The CDR3 region is CAISASVEQYF. The CDR3 region has the DNA TGTGCCATCAGCGCTAGCGTTGAGCAGTACTTC.

The chain joins TRBV10-3 to TRBJ2-5, with D uncertain. This CDR3 contains 14 residues. Trimming shortened V by 2 bases and J by 7 bases, and 14 bases separated the two germline ends. Germline-derived CDR1 and CDR2 are ENHRY and SYGVKD. For the CDR3, the DNA is TGTGCCATCAGTGAGGCGTCTGGTACAAGGACCCAGTACTTC. This sequence encodes CAISEASGTRTQYF.

The sample holds many counts of this clonotype. The rearrangement links TRBV20-1 to TRBJ2-2; TRBD1 matches at 8 bases. Germline CDR1 and CDR2: DFQATT and SNEGSKA (reference sequence). After removal of 5 bases from V and 4 bases from J, the junction contained 12 bases not matched to a gene. The CDR3 loop spans 16 amino acids. The CDR3 loop is CSAEGTDRVSTGELFF. The DNA for the CDR3 is TGCAGTGCTGAGGGCACGGACAGGGTTTCCACCGGGGAGCTGTTTTTT.

In this sample, this clonotype turned up many times. The V gene is TRBV4-2, the J gene TRBJ1-4; D might be TRBD1 (6 bases). Germline lookup yields CDR1 LGHNA and CDR2 YNFKEQ. Between the trimmed V and J ends, which lost 1 base and 8 bases, there was a span of 11 bases. CDR3 length: 14 amino acids. CDR3: CASSQGIQGEKLFF. Here the CDR3 DNA reads TGTGCCAGCAGCCAAGGGATCCAGGGGGAAAAACTGTTTTTT.

This clonotype was observed many times. The chain couples TRBV7-9 to TRBJ2-3; D not resolved. The CDR3 covers 11 residues. Germline assignment: CDR1 SEHNR and CDR2 FQNEAQ (reference sequence). The germline V and J ends were trimmed by 8 bases and 1 base, with 4 bases remaining between them. In DNA form, the CDR3 reads TGTGCCAGCGGTCGCACAGATACGCAGTATTTT. This translates into CASGRTDTQYF.

The genes are TRBV11-3 and TRBJ2-7; possible D gene TRBD1, 5 bases. The germline CDR1 and CDR2 sequences are SGHNT and YENEEA. Trimming pared 9 bases from V and 6 bases from J, leaving 15 bases between. This CDR3 spans 12 amino acids. CDR3 coding DNA: TGTGCCAGACTCCAGGGCTCTGCCGAGCAGTACTTC. Its translation is CARLQGSAEQYF. The full variable domain, its missing parts supplied by reference TRBV11-3 and TRBJ2-7, is EAGVVQSPRYKIIEKKQPVAFWCNPISGHNTLYWYLQNLGQGPELLIRYENEEAVDDSQLPKDRFSAERLKGVDSTLKIQPAELGDSAVYLCARLQGSAEQYFGPGTRLTVT.